At least ten counts were recorded for the clone carrying this T cell receptor (beta chain). Its matching antigen is unknown. The sample belongs to a study of human T cells and chemical hapten exposure. Study information: During the approximately 25-week study period, patients had diphenylcyclopropenone applied to the scalp every week. General study points: Higher patch test scores went with higher counts of PT1 expanded TCRs.

The CDR3 contains 17 residues. V was clipped by 4 bases and J by 4 bases; unmatched bases: 12. Germline CDR1 is SGHRS and CDR2 is YFSETQ. One entry per CDR3 protein, called by TCRdb with MiXCR from the RACE reads. The table has 350,000 or so distinct CDR3 sequences, approximately 6.3% seen once; the top ten hold 8% to 9%. Sample time point: patch test 1, 2 weeks after DPC sensitization. The treatment was: therapeutic diphenylcyclopropenone sensitization with weekly scalp DPC. This clonotype was obtained from a woman under 30 with alopecia areata. Some clones in this sample may be carry-over from other donors' samples. This sequence joins TRBV5-1 and TRBJ2-2; 8 positions agree with TRBD2. Sequenced here: whole blood, sampled in connection with sensitization to the hapten diphenylcyclopropenone (DPC). The CDR3 DNA reads as TGCGCCAGCAGCGTGGTGACTAGCGCGGGTCTCACCGGGGAGCTGTTTTTT. Encoded protein: CASSVVTSAGLTGELFF.